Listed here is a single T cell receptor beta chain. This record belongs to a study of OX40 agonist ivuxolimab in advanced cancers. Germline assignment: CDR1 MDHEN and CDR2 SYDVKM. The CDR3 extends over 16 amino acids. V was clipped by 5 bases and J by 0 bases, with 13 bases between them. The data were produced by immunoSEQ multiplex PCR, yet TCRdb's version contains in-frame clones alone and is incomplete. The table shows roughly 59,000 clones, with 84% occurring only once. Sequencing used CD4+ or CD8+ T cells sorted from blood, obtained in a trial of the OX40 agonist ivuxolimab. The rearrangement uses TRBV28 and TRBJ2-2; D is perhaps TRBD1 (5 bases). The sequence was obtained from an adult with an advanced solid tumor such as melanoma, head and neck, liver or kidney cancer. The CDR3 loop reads CASSLPATANTGELFF. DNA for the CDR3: TGTGCCAGCAGTCTACCCGCGACAGCGAACACCGGGGAGCTGTTTTTT.